The clone carrying this T cell receptor (beta chain) was detected once. CDR1 is SGHDT, CDR2 YYEEEE, per germline. The V and J ends lost 4 bases and 4 bases, in that order; junction bases with no gene match: 11. The CDR3 loop spans 15 amino acids. Clones were read by immunoSEQ multiplex PCR, and TCRdb kept only the in-frame ones, dropping some. The sample consists of around 280,000 clones, about 86% of them appearing once. The entry originates in a study of blood T cell repertoires in COVID-19. The chain couples TRBV5-6 to TRBJ2-7; 7 nucleotides align to TRBD1. Sequences were obtained from peripheral blood. The clonotype comes from a woman in her twenties or thirties who had recovered from COVID-19. CDR3: CASSGGSGQLYEQYF. CDR3 nucleotide sequence: TGTGCCAGCAGCGGGGGTTCGGGACAGCTGTACGAGCAGTACTTC.